The rows below give T cell receptor beta chains drawn from one sample of a study of blood T cell repertoires in COVID-19. Clones were read by immunoSEQ multiplex PCR, and TCRdb kept only the in-frame ones, dropping some. The sample has 200,000 to 250,000 clones; approximately 78% are singletons. Sequencing was done on a sample of peripheral blood. These receptors originate from a woman of 80 years or more with COVID-19, enrolled during active disease. Both conserved end residues are part of each CDR3. A D gene is named only where the DNA matches it firmly. Size is omitted from some rows. Given values are once, few, many or a class for expanded clones.

J gene: TRBJ2-2; D gene: -; clone size: -; V gene: TRBV3-1/TRBV3-2; CDR3 DNA: TGTGCCAGCAGCCAAGTAGTACTGGCCGGGGAGCTGTTTTTT; CDR3 protein: CASSQVVLAGELFF
J gene: TRBJ1-1; D gene: -; clone size: -; V gene: TRBV12-3/TRBV12-4; CDR3 DNA: TGTGCCAGCTCCTTCTTGAACACTGAAGCTTTCTTT; CDR3 protein: CASSFLNTEAFF
J gene: TRBJ1-4; D gene: -; clone size: -; V gene: TRBV2; CDR3 DNA: TGTGCCAGCAGTGAACAGGGTTTAGATAATGAAAAACTGTTTTTT; CDR3 protein: CASSEQGLDNEKLFF
J gene: TRBJ1-2; D gene: TRBD1; clone size: -; V gene: TRBV11-2; CDR3 DNA: TGTGCCAGCAGCTTCCCCGCCGGGACAGGGTTTGTGGGCTACACCTTC; CDR3 protein: CASSFPAGTGFVGYTF
J gene: TRBJ2-7; D gene: TRBD2; clone size: -; V gene: TRBV6-2/TRBV6-3; CDR3 DNA: TGTGCCAGCAGTTCTAGCGGGAGTCGAGGCTTTTCCCGTTCTCTTGGCGAGCAGTACTTC; CDR3 protein: CASSSSGSRGFSRSLGEQYF
J gene: TRBJ2-2; D gene: -; clone size: once; V gene: TRBV5-1; CDR3 DNA: TGCGCCAGCAGCTGGACAGACACCGGGGAGCTGTTTTTT; CDR3 protein: CASSWTDTGELFF
J gene: TRBJ1-1; D gene: -; clone size: -; V gene: TRBV3-1/TRBV3-2; CDR3 DNA: TGTGCCAGCAGCCAAACCACCGGGGGGACTGAAGCTTTCTTT; CDR3 protein: CASSQTTGGTEAFF
J gene: TRBJ2-2; D gene: -; clone size: -; V gene: TRBV9; CDR3 DNA: TGTGCCAGCAGCGCCCAGACTAGAACGAACACCGGGGAGCTGTTTTTT; CDR3 protein: CASSAQTRTNTGELFF
J gene: TRBJ1-3; D gene: -; clone size: few; V gene: TRBV5-5; CDR3 DNA: TGTGCCAGCAGCTTGGCTCAACAGGGCGTCCGTGGAAACACCATATATTTT; CDR3 protein: CASSLAQQGVRGNTIYF
J gene: TRBJ1-5; D gene: -; clone size: -; V gene: TRBV27; CDR3 DNA: TGTGCCAGCAGTTCGCAGGGTATACCTAGCAATCAGCCCCAGCATTTT; CDR3 protein: CASSSQGIPSNQPQHF
J gene: TRBJ1-5; D gene: -; clone size: -; V gene: TRBV4-1; CDR3 DNA: TGCGCCAGCAGCCTTTTAAACAATCAGCCCCAGCATTTT; CDR3 protein: CASSLLNNQPQHF
J gene: TRBJ2-7; D gene: -; clone size: -; V gene: TRBV2; CDR3 DNA: TGTGCCAGCAGTGTACCGACAGCTACCCCAAGCTCCTACGAGCAGTACTTC; CDR3 protein: CASSVPTATPSSYEQYF
J gene: TRBJ1-4; D gene: -; clone size: -; V gene: TRBV3-1/TRBV3-2; CDR3 DNA: TGTGCCAGCAGCCAAGAGGCGGGACCCCGACTGTTTTTT; CDR3 protein: CASSQEAGPRLFF
J gene: TRBJ1-1; D gene: TRBD1; clone size: -; V gene: TRBV20-1; CDR3 DNA: TGCAGTGCTAATGACAGGGGGTGGAACACTGAAGCTTTCTTT; CDR3 protein: CSANDRGWNTEAFF
J gene: TRBJ2-2; D gene: TRBD1; clone size: -; V gene: TRBV6-2/TRBV6-3; CDR3 DNA: TGTGCCAGCAGTCGCGCGACAGGGCTTTTCACCGGGGAGCTGTTTTTT; CDR3 protein: CASSRATGLFTGELFF
J gene: TRBJ2-7; D gene: -; clone size: -; V gene: TRBV19; CDR3 DNA: TGTGCCAGTAGTATCGCTAGCGCGGATTACGAGCAGTACTTC; CDR3 protein: CASSIASADYEQYF
J gene: TRBJ2-3; D gene: -; clone size: -; V gene: TRBV19; CDR3 DNA: TGTGCCAGTAGTCGCGCAGATACGCAGTATTTT; CDR3 protein: CASSRADTQYF
J gene: TRBJ2-7; D gene: TRBD1; clone size: -; V gene: TRBV7-6; CDR3 DNA: TGTGCCAGCAGCCTCTGGGACAGTTCTATCGAGCAGTACTTC; CDR3 protein: CASSLWDSSIEQYF
J gene: TRBJ1-3; D gene: -; clone size: -; V gene: TRBV9; CDR3 DNA: TGTGCCAGCAGCGTTCAAGGTAGCCACTCTGGAAACACCATATATTTT; CDR3 protein: CASSVQGSHSGNTIYF
J gene: TRBJ1-2; D gene: -; clone size: -; V gene: TRBV5-1; CDR3 DNA: TGCGCCAGCAGCCAGTGGGAGTACTATGGCTACACCTTC; CDR3 protein: CASSQWEYYGYTF
J gene: TRBJ1-5; D gene: -; clone size: -; V gene: TRBV12-3/TRBV12-4; CDR3 DNA: TGTGCCAGCAGTTTTTATAGTCAGCCCCAGCATTTT; CDR3 protein: CASSFYSQPQHF
J gene: TRBJ1-5; D gene: -; clone size: few; V gene: TRBV4-1; CDR3 DNA: TGCGCCAGCAGCCCTCAGTGGCCCAATCAGCCCCAGCATTTT; CDR3 protein: CASSPQWPNQPQHF